This T cell receptor (beta chain) was found in a study of identical twins. The CDR3 is 14 residues long. V was trimmed by 4 bases and J by 7 bases, leaving 16 bases between them. Per the germline V gene, CDR1 is SGHTA and CDR2 is FQGNSA. TCRdb recomputed calls from the 5' RACE reads with MiXCR, one row per CDR3 protein. The sample records some 1,600,000 distinct CDR3 sequences, under 35% being singletons. This clonotype occurred a few times. Its antigen is still unknown. Study findings and constraints: The study found weaker excess twin sharing in beta out-of-frame sequences. The conclusions drew on cross-sectional statistical analysis instead of tracking the same donors.

The sample comprised cord blood. This sequence was found in a newborn girl in good health. The chain joins TRBV7-2 to TRBJ2-5, with D perhaps TRBD2 (5 bases). CDR3 nucleotides: TGTGCCAGCAGCTCACTCATAGCGCTGCCGACCCAGTACTTC. This codes for CASSSLIALPTQYF.